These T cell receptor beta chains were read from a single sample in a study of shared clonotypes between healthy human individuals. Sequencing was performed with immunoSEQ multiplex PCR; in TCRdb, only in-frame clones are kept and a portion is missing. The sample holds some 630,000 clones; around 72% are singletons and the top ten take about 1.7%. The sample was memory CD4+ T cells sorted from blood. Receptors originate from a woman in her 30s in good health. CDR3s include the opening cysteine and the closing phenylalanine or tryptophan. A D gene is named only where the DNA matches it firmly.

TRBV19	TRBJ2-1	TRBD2	CASSITSGRGNSQFF
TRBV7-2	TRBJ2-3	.	CASSTYASDTQYF
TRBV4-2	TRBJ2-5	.	CASSQSRETQYF
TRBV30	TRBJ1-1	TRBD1	CAWSASGTGEKAFF
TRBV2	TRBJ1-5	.	CASKRGYQPQHF
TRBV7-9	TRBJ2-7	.	CASSLSGYEQYF
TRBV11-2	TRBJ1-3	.	CASSLRAISGNTIYF
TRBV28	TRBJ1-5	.	CASSRNQPQHF
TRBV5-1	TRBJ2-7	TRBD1	CASSLSSGTAFYEQYF
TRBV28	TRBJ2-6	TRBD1	CASSFVLRDRSSGANVLTF
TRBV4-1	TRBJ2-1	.	CASSQAGITYNEQFF
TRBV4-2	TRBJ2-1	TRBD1	CASSQGRGPPYEQFF
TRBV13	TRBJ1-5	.	CASSSRYFSGNQPQHF
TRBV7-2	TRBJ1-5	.	CASSLVGVNQPQHF
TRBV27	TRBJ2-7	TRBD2	CASSSLAGASYEQYF
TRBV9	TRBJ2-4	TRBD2	CASSQTGTSRNIQYF
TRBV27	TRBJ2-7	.	CASSFTGTFSYEQYF
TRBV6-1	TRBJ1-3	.	CASSERVAYSGNTIYF
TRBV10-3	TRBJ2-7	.	CAIGDYEQYF
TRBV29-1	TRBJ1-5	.	CSVADSNQPQHF
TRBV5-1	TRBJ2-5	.	CASNPTAGGETQYF
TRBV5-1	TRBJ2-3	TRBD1	CASSWGQGNTDTQYF
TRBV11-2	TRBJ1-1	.	CASSLANLFIRNTEAFF
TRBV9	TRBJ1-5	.	CASSAGMGGGSNQPQHF
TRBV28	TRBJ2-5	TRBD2	CASSLYGGGLRGTQYF
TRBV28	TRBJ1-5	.	CASSFFRGNQPQHF
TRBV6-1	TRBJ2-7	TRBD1	CATDGTGDLDEQYF
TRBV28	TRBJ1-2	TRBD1	CASSFGRQGARGYTF
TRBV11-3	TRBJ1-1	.	CASSFLSGEAFF
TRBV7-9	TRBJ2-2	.	CASSKAVEGELFF
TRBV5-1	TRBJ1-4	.	CASSLEGVVDEKLFF
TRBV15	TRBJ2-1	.	CATSREVGEQFF